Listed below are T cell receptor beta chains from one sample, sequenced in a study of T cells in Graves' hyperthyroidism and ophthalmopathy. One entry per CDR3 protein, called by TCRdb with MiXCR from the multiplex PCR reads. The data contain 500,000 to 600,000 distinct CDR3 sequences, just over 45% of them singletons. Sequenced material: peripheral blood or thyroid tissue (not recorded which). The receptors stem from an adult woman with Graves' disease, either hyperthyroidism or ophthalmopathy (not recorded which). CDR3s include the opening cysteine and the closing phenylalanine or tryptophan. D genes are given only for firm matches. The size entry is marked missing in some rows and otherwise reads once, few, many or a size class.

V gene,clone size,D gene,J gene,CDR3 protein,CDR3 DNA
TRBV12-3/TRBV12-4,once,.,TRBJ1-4,CASSSGVEKLFF,TGTGCCAGCAGTTCGGGGGTCGAAAAACTGTTTTTT
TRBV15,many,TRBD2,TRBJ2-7,CATSGEMTSGSDEQYF,TGTGCCACCAGCGGCGAAATGACTAGCGGGAGTGACGAGCAGTACTTC
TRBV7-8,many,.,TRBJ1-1,CASSFGTSTEAFF,TGTGCCAGCAGCTTCGGGACGTCCACTGAAGCTTTCTTT
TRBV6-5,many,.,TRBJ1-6,CASSYQALFGSPLHF,TGTGCCAGCAGTTACCAGGCACTTTTCGGTTCACCCCTCCACTTT
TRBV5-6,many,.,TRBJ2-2,CASSLEGRGQGGELFF,TGTGCCAGCAGCTTGGAGGGTAGAGGCCAGGGCGGGGAGCTGTTTTTT
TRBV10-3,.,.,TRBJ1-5,CAISESDGGQPQHF,TGTGCCATCAGTGAGTCGGATGGAGGTCAGCCCCAGCATTTT
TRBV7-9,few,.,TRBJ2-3,CASITGADTQYF,TGTGCCAGCATTACGGGGGCGGATACGCAGTATTTT
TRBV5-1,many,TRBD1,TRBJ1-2,CASSLDVQGNYGYTF,TGCGCCAGCAGCTTGGATGTACAGGGGAACTATGGCTACACCTTC
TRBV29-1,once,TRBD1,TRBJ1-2,CSVYARDRGSDYGHTF,TGCAGCGTTTACGCTCGGGACAGGGGATCGGACTATGGCCACACCTTC
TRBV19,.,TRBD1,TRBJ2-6,CASSRRGQAEAWANVLTF,TGTGCCAGTAGTCGCAGGGGACAGGCTGAAGCTTGGGCCAACGTCCTGACTTTC
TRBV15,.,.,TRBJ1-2,CATSLGQQLNGYTF,TGTGCCACCAGTCTAGGACAGCAATTGAATGGCTACACCTTC
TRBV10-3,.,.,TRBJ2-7,CAIRPSGSLPVEQYF,TGTGCCATCAGACCGAGTGGCAGCTTGCCCGTCGAGCAGTACTTC
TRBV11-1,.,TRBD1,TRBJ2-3,CASSPPQGAVDTQYF,TGTGCCAGCAGCCCCCCCCAGGGGGCGGTAGATACGCAGTATTTT
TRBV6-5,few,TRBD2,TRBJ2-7,CASDWTGTSGSSDEQYF,TGTGCCAGCGACTGGACCGGGACTAGCGGGAGTAGCGACGAGCAGTACTTC
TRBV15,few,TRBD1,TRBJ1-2,CATSRTKGQGEDGYTF,TGTGCCACCAGCAGAACCAAGGGACAGGGGGAGGATGGCTACACCTTC
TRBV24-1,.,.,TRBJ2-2,CATSDLLRAFGELFF,TGTGCCACCAGTGATTTGCTACGGGCCTTCGGGGAGCTGTTTTTT
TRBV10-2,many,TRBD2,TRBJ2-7,CASSGTSGRGSYEQYF,TGCGCCAGCAGTGGGACTAGCGGGAGAGGCTCCTACGAGCAGTACTTC
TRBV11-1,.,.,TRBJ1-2,CASSLSFDRRDGYTF,TGTGCCAGCAGCTTAAGCTTTGACAGGAGGGATGGCTACACCTTC
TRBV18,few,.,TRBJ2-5,CASSPLGGARDETQYF,TGTGCCAGCTCACCACTTGGAGGCGCAAGGGATGAGACCCAGTACTTC
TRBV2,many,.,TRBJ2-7,CASRAERPPYEQYF,TGTGCCAGCAGGGCCGAGCGGCCCCCCTACGAGCAGTACTTC
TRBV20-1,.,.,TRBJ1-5,CSASFEGSFGNQPQHF,TGCAGTGCTAGTTTTGAGGGATCTTTTGGCAATCAGCCCCAGCATTTT
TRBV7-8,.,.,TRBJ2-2,CASSPGGGRPENTGELFF,TGTGCCAGCAGCCCTGGGGGCGGGCGTCCTGAGAACACCGGGGAGCTGTTTTTT
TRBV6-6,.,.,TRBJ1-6,CASSYRTVSYSPLHF,TGTGCCAGCAGTTACCGGACAGTATCCTATTCACCCCTCCACTTT
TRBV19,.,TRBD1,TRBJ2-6,CASSIYRGYSGANVLTF,TGTGCCAGTAGTATTTACAGGGGGTACTCTGGGGCCAACGTCCTGACTTTC
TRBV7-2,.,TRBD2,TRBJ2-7,CASSFLAGTEQYF,TGTGCCAGCAGCTTTCTAGCGGGGACGGAGCAGTACTTC
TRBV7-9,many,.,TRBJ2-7,CASSFRLVGSHEQYF,TGTGCCAGCAGCTTCCGACTAGTAGGCAGCCACGAGCAGTACTTC
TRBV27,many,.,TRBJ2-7,CASSLSREAYEQYF,TGTGCCAGCAGTTTATCGAGGGAGGCCTACGAGCAGTACTTC
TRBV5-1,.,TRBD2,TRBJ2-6,CASSTGGSYNEANVLTF,TGCGCCAGCAGCACGGGAGGGTCCTACAATGAGGCCAACGTCCTGACTTTC
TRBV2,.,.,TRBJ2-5,CASSESSGSAETQYF,TGTGCCAGCAGTGAGAGTAGCGGCTCTGCTGAGACCCAGTACTTC
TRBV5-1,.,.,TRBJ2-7,CASSFSAGAHEQYF,TGTGCCAGCAGCTTCAGTGCGGGCGCTCACGAGCAGTACTTC
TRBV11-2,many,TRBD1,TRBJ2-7,CASSTRQGGEQYF,TGTGCCAGCAGCACAAGACAGGGGGGAGAGCAGTACTTC
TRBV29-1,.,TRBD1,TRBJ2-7,CSVDITGQGDYEQYF,TGCAGCGTTGATATCACGGGACAGGGAGACTACGAGCAGTACTTC
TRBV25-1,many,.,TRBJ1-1,CASARVGRNTEAFF,TGTGCCAGCGCCCGGGTAGGGCGGAACACTGAAGCTTTCTTT
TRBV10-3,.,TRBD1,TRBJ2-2,CAIKGQQNTGELFF,TGTGCCATTAAGGGACAGCAGAACACCGGGGAGCTGTTTTTT
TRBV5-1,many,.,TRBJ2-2,CASSLGATGRENTGELFF,TGCGCCAGCAGCTTGGGGGCGACGGGGCGGGAGAACACCGGGGAGCTGTTTTTT
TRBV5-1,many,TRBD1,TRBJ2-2,CASSHRGQVPNTGELFF,TGCGCCAGCAGTCATCGAGGACAGGTTCCGAACACCGGGGAGCTGTTTTTT
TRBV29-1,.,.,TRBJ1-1,CSVGGAAEAFF,TGCAGCGTTGGAGGGGCGGCTGAAGCTTTCTTT
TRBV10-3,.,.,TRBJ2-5,CAISVERLRQETQYF,TGTGCCATCAGCGTTGAGAGGTTGCGGCAAGAGACCCAGTACTTC
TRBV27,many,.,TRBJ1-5,CASSIGPSNQPQHF,TGTGCCAGCAGTATCGGGCCGAGCAATCAGCCCCAGCATTTT
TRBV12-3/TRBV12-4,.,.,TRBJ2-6,CASSTEQGWANVLTF,TGTGCCAGCAGCACGGAGCAGGGATGGGCCAACGTCCTGACTTTC
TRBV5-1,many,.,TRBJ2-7,CASSLAGSPYEQYF,TGCGCCAGCAGCTTGGCCGGGAGCCCCTACGAGCAGTACTTC
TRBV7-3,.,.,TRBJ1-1,CASSLSVGTEAFF,TGTGCCAGCAGCTTATCTGTGGGTACTGAAGCTTTCTTT
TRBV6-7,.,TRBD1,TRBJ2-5,CASSERQGALETQYF,TGTGCCAGCAGTGAGAGACAGGGGGCCTTGGAGACCCAGTACTTC
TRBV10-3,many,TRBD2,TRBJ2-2,CAISPGLTSGLANTGELFF,TGTGCCATCAGCCCAGGGTTGACTAGCGGGCTGGCGAACACCGGGGAGCTGTTTTTT
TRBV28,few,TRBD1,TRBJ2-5,CASSLLGGTGEGETQYF,TGTGCCAGCAGTTTATTAGGGGGGACAGGGGAAGGAGAGACCCAGTACTTC
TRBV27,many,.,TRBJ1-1,CASNKRGANTEAFF,TGTGCCAGCAATAAGAGGGGGGCGAACACTGAAGCTTTCTTT
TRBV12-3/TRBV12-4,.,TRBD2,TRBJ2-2,CASSLTSGIHGELFF,TGTGCCAGCAGTTTGACTAGCGGGATTCACGGGGAGCTGTTTTTT
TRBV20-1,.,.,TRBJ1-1,CSARALVGPNTEAFF,TGCAGTGCTAGAGCCTTAGTAGGGCCGAACACTGAAGCTTTCTTT
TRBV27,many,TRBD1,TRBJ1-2,CASRRDRGPDGYTF,TGTGCCAGCAGGAGAGACAGGGGACCTGATGGCTACACCTTC
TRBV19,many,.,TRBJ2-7,CASSIDQEGSRYF,TGTGCCAGTAGTATAGATCAAGAGGGCTCTCGGTACTTC
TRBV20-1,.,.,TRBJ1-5,CSATVIRGGQLQPQHF,TGCAGTGCTACCGTGATAAGGGGCGGACAACTTCAGCCCCAGCATTTT
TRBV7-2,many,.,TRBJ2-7,CASSLSSYSYEQYF,TGTGCCAGCAGCTTAAGTTCCTACTCCTACGAGCAGTACTTC
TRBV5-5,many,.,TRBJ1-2,CASSFPTDSHGYTF,TGTGCCAGCAGCTTCCCGACAGACTCCCATGGCTACACCTTC